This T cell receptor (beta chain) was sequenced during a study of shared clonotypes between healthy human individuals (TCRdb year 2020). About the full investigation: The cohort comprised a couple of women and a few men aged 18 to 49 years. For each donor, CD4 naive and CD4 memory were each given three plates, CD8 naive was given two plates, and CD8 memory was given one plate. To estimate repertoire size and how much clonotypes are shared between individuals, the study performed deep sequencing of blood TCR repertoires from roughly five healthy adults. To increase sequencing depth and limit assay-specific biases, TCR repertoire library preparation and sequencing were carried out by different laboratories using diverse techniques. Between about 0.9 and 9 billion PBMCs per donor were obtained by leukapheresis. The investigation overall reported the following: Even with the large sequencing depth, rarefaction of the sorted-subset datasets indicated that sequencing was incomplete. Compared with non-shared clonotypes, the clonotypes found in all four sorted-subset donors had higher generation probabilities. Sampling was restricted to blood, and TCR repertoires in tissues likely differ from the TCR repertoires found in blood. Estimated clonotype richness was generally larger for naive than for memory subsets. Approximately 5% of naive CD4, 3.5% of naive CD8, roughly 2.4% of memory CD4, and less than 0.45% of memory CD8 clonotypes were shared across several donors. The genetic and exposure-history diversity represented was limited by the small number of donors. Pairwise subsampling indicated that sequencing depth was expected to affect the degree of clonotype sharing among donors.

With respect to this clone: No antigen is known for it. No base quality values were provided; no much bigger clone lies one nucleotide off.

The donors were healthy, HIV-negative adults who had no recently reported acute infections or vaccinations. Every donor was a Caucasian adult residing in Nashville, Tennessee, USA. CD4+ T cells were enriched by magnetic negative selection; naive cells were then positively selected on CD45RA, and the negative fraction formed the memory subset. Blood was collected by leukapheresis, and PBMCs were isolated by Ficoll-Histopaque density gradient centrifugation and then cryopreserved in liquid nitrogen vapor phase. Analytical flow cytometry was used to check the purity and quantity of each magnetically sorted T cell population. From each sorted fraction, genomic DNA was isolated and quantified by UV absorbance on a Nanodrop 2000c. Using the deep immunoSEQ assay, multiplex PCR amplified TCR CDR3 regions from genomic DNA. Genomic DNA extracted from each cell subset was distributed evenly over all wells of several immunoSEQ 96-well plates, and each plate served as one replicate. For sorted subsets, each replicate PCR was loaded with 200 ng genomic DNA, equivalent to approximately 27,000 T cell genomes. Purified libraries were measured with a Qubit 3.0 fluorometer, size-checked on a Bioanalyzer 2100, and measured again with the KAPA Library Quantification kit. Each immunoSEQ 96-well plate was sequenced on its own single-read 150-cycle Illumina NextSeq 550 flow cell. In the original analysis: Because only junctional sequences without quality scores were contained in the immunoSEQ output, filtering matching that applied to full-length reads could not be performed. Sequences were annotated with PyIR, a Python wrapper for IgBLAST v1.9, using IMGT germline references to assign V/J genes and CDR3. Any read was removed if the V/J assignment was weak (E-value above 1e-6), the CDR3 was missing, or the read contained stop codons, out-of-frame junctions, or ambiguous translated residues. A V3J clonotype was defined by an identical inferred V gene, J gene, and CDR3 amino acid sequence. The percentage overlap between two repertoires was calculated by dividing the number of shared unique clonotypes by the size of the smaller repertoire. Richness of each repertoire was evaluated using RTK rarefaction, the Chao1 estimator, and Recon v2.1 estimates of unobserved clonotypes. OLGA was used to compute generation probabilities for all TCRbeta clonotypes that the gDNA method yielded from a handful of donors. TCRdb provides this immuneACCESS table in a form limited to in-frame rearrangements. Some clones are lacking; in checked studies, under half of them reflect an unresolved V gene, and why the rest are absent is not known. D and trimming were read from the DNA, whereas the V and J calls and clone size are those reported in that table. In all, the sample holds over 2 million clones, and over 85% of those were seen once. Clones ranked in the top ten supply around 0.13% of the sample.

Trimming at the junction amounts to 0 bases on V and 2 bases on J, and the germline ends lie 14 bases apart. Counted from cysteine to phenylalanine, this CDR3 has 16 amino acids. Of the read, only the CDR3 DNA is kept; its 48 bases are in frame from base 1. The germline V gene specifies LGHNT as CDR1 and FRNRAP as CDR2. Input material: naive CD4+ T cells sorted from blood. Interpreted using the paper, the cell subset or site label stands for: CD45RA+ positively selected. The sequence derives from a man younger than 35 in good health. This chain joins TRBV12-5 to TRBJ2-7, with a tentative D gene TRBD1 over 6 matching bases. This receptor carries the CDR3 CASGLVLRGHPYEQYF. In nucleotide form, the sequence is TGTGCTAGTGGTTTGGTATTAAGGGGACACCCCTACGAGCAGTACTTC.